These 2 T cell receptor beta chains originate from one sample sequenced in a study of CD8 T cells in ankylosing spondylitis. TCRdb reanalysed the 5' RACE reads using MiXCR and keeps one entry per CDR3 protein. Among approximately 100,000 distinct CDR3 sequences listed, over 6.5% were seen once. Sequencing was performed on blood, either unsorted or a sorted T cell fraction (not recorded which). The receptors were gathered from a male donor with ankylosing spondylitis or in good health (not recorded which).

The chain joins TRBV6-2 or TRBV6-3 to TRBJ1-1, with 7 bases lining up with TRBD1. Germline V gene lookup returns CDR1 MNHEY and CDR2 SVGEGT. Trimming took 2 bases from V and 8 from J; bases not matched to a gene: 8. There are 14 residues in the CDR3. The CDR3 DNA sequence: TGTGCCAGCAGTTACAGGCACGGAGGGGGCGAAGCTTTCTTT. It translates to CASSYRHGGGEAFF.

The CDR3 nucleotides read TGCGCCAGCAGCCAAACAGCAGATACGCAGTATTTT. Amino acid sequence: CASSQTADTQYF. The gene calls are TRBV4-3 and TRBJ2-3; no definite D call. The CDR3 is 12 amino acids. Trimming removed 2 bases from V and 4 bases from J, with 4 bases in between. Germline assignment: CDR1 LGHNA and CDR2 YSLEER.